A single sample gave rise to the 30 T cell receptor beta chains below, sequenced in a study of early T cells in non-severe SARS-CoV-2 infection. TCRdb redid the calling of the 5' RACE reads with MiXCR, one entry per CDR3 protein. Among approximately 27,000 distinct CDR3 sequences listed, 8.5% to 10% were seen once. Specimen: whole blood. The receptor set was obtained from an adult who was a healthcare worker with PCR-confirmed SARS-CoV-2 infection or an uninfected control (not recorded which).

As regards this clonotype: A read error may be the cause here, since a much bigger clone is one base away. J is TRBJ2-5 and V is TRBV7-9; D may be TRBD2 (5 bases). Per germline, CDR1 SEHNR and CDR2 FQNEAQ (reference sequence). This CDR3 contains 14 residues. In nucleotides, the CDR3 is TGTGCCAGCAGCTTGGGAGTAGAGCAAGAGACCCTGTACTTC. It translates to CASSLGVEQETLYF.

There are a few counts of this clonotype. The V gene is TRBV20-1, the J gene TRBJ2-6, with D unresolved. Germline values: CDR1 DFQATT, CDR2 SNEGSKA (reference sequence). CDR3 size: 14 residues. The ends were cut back, 6 bases at V and 2 bases at J, with 11 bases in the middle. The CDR3 protein is CSAKDGTGANVLTF. As DNA, the CDR3 is TGCAGTGCGAAGGACGGAACTGGGGCCAACGTCCTGACTTTC.

This clonotype was counted many times. CDR3 in DNA: TGTGCCAGCAGCTTCTCGAGGAACACTGAAGCTTTCTTT. Residues: CASSFSRNTEAFF. The chain uses TRBV7-6 and TRBJ1-1, with D uncertain. Between the trimmed V and J ends, which lost 3 bases and 1 base, there was a span of 6 bases. This CDR3 region has 13 residues. Looked up from germline, CDR1 is SGHVS and CDR2 is FNYEAQ.

This clonotype was found a few times. The J gene is TRBJ2-1, the V gene TRBV27, with 7 positions matching TRBD1. J gave up 2 bases and V 8 bases, and 6 bases lay outside the gene matches. The CDR3 runs to 14 residues. Germline lookup yields CDR1 MNHEY and CDR2 SMNVEV (reference sequence). This chain's CDR3 is CASQGTVTYNEQFF. CDR3 nucleotides: TGTGCCAGCCAAGGGACAGTGACCTACAATGAGCAGTTCTTC.

This clonotype occurred many times. The V and J genes are TRBV19 and TRBJ1-2; unclear D gene. The CDR3 sequence is 12 residues long. Per the germline V gene, CDR1 is LNHDA and CDR2 is SQIVND (reference sequence). With 9 bases removed from V and 12 bases from J, the gap between germline ends came to 20 bases. DNA of the CDR3: TGTGCCAGCGACGAGGGTTATGAGGATCACACCTTC. Translated, it gives CASDEGYEDHTF.

This clonotype was found a few times. V usage is TRBV6-5 and J usage is TRBJ2-5, with D perhaps matching TRBD2 (5 bases). The CDR3 runs 13 residues. V was pared by 4 bases and J by 0 bases, with 6 bases between. Germline CDR1 reads MNHEY; CDR2 reads SVGAGI. CDR3 DNA sequence: TGTGCCAGCAGTTCCGGGAACCAAGAGACCCAGTACTTC. It yields the protein CASSSGNQETQYF.

The chain is built from TRBV7-9 and TRBJ2-1, with a tentative D call TRBD2 (6 bases). Per the germline V gene, CDR1 is SEHNR and CDR2 is FQNEAQ (reference sequence). This CDR3 comprises 15 residues. The germline V and J ends were trimmed by 1 base and 1 base, with 8 bases remaining between them. This CDR3 reads CASSLGRASYNEQFF. DNA of the CDR3: TGTGCCAGCAGCTTAGGGAGGGCGTCCTACAATGAGCAGTTCTTC.

This clonotype is judged medium-sized (0.01 to 0.1%). The V call is TRBV10-2, the J call TRBJ2-2; 7 nucleotides align to TRBD2. V gave up 8 bases and J gave up 0 bases; unmatched junction bases: 3. CDR3 size: 14 residues. In germline, CDR1 is WSHSY, CDR2 SAAADI. CDR3 protein: CASLGTTNTGELFF. Written as DNA, the CDR3 is TGCGCCAGCCTCGGGACTACGAACACCGGGGAGCTGTTTTTT.

This clonotype was recorded at least ten times. This chain links TRBV29-1 with TRBJ1-1, with D uncertain. Per the germline V gene, CDR1 is SQVTM and CDR2 is ANQGSEA. The germline V and J ends were trimmed by 3 bases and 0 bases, with 14 bases remaining between them. The CDR3 is 15 residues long. The CDR3 DNA reads TGCAGCGTTGATAATCCCCAAGCCATGAACACTGAAGCTTTCTTT. This gives the protein CSVDNPQAMNTEAFF.

By proportion, this clonotype is medium-sized. The rearrangement links TRBV7-2 to TRBJ1-5; D remains unclear. The CDR3 contains 15 residues. V lost 4 bases and J lost 0, with 10 bases in between. Germline loops: CDR1 SGHTA, CDR2 FQGNSA. The CDR3 spells CASSSDYYSNQPQHF. The CDR3 DNA is TGTGCCAGCAGCTCAGACTATTATAGCAATCAGCCCCAGCATTTT.

This clonotype was seen at least ten times. This chain uses TRBV2 with TRBJ1-1; no clear D gene. Between the trimmed V and J ends, which lost 2 bases and 0 bases, there was a span of 7 bases. There are 14 residues in the CDR3. CDR1 is SNHLY, CDR2 FYNNEI, per germline. The CDR3 spells CASSEREVNTEAFF. CDR3 nucleotide sequence: TGTGCCAGCAGTGAAAGGGAGGTGAACACTGAAGCTTTCTTT. The entire variable domain, with the rest obtained from reference TRBV2 and TRBJ1-1, is as follows: EPEVTQTPSHQVTQMGQEVILRCVPISNHLYFYWYRQILGQKVEFLVSFYNNEISEKSEIFDDQFSVERPDGSNFTLKIRSTKLEDSAMYFCASSEREVNTEAFFGQGTRLTVV.

This clonotype was found many times. The rearrangement joins TRBV20-1 to TRBJ2-5; 13 positions match TRBD2. CDR3 length: 14 amino acids. CDR1 is DFQATT and CDR2 is SNEGSKA in the germline V gene (reference sequence). The V and J ends lost 5 bases and 6 bases, in that order; junction bases with no gene match: 6. The CDR3 reads CSAVGLAGSQTQYF. In DNA form, the CDR3 reads TGCAGTGCTGTGGGACTAGCGGGATCCCAGACCCAGTACTTC.

This clonotype was detected many times. The gene calls are TRBV20-1 and TRBJ1-1, with 7 positions matching TRBD1. The CDR3 length is 14 residues. CDR1 and CDR2 from the germline V gene are DFQATT and SNEGSKA (reference sequence). The junction had 7 bases not matched to a gene; V was cut back by 3 bases and J by 3 bases. The CDR3: CSASSRDRDTEAFF. The CDR3 DNA reads TGCAGTGCTAGTTCCCGGGACAGAGACACTGAAGCTTTCTTT.

This clonotype was found many times. The chain couples TRBV10-3 to TRBJ1-6; a possible D gene is TRBD1 (6 bases). The CDR3 is 14 residues long. V was shortened by 8 bases and J by 8 bases, with 16 bases between the two germline ends. The germline V gene has CDR1 ENHRY and CDR2 SYGVKD. The CDR3 spells CAISYRELDSPLHF. The DNA of the CDR3 is TGTGCCATCTCCTACAGGGAATTAGATTCACCCCTCCACTTT.

The rearrangement uses TRBV7-2 and TRBJ1-5, with D possibly TRBD1 on 6 matching bases. Germline CDR1 is SGHTA and CDR2 is FQGNSA. The CDR3 sequence is 13 residues long. Trimming pared 1 base from V and 6 bases from J, leaving 7 bases between. CDR3 nucleotides: TGTGCCAGCAGCTTAGGACAGGCTCAGCCCCAGCATTTT. Translation: CASSLGQAQPQHF.

Only a few counts were recorded for this clonotype. The chain recombines TRBV6-5 with TRBJ2-2, with 7 bases fitting TRBD2. J gave up 1 base and V 2 bases, and 4 bases lay outside the gene matches. Looked up from germline, CDR1 is MNHEY and CDR2 is SVGAGI. The CDR3 has 16 residues. This chain's CDR3 is CASSYGAGENTGELFF. DNA for the CDR3: TGTGCCAGCAGTTACGGCGCGGGGGAGAACACCGGGGAGCTGTTTTTT.

This clonotype has at least ten counts. The chain is built from TRBV7-2 and TRBJ2-3; 10 nucleotides align to TRBD2. Per the germline V gene, CDR1 is SGHTA and CDR2 is FQGNSA. V lost 4 bases to trimming and J lost 6 bases; unmatched junction nucleotides: 10. This CDR3 is built from 16 residues. In DNA form, the CDR3 reads TGTGCCAGCAGCTCTATAGCGGGGGGCTCTCGGGATACGCAGTATTTT. Protein product: CASSSIAGGSRDTQYF.

This clonotype has ten or more counts. The chain couples TRBV7-3 to TRBJ1-2; no firm D call. Germline V gene data show CDR1 as SGHTA and CDR2 as FQGTGA. The germline V and J ends were trimmed by 5 bases and 1 base, with 11 bases remaining between them. This CDR3 has 14 amino acids. For the CDR3, the DNA is TGTGCCAGCAGCCCGGACGGTTTTAACTATGGCTACACCTTC. Residues: CASSPDGFNYGYTF.

In its sample, this clonotype was seen many times. The rearrangement links TRBV20-1 to TRBJ2-2, with a possible D match to TRBD2 (6 bases). Germline CDR1 is DFQATT and CDR2 is SNEGSKA (reference sequence). Deletions cut 5 bases from V and 7 bases from J, with 14 bases between. The CDR3 consists of 13 residues. CDR3 sequence: CSAQTPGVGELFF. In DNA, the CDR3 is TGCAGTGCTCAAACGCCGGGAGTCGGGGAGCTGTTTTTT.

About this clonotype: This may stem from a read error, because a much larger clone lies one nucleotide away. The rearrangement uses TRBV10-3 and TRBJ2-1, with D possibly matching TRBD1 (6 bases). Trimming left V 10 bases short and J 6 bases short, with 16 bases between. CDR3 size: 13 residues. Germline CDR1 reads ENHRY; CDR2 reads SYGVKD. The CDR3 DNA follows: TGTGCCAGCCGGGACACTGCCTTCAATGAGCAGTTCTTC. It is translated as CASRDTAFNEQFF.

This clonotype has a count of ten or more. The chain has TRBV29-1 and TRBJ1-1; tentatively, D is TRBD1 (6 bases). Per the germline V gene, CDR1 is SQVTM and CDR2 is ANQGSEA. The V end was cut by 7 bases, the J end by 0 bases, with 12 bases between. There are 13 residues in the CDR3. The chain's CDR3 is CSGTGHLNTEAFF. The CDR3 region has the DNA TGCAGCGGAACAGGGCACCTGAACACTGAAGCTTTCTTT.

The V and J genes are TRBV7-2 and TRBJ1-2, with D perhaps matching TRBD1 (5 bases). With 4 bases removed from V and 5 bases from J, the gap between germline ends came to 17 bases. Germline CDR1 SGHTA, CDR2 FQGNSA. The CDR3 totals 15 residues. The CDR3 DNA is TGTGCCAGCAGCTCAGAGATCGACAGAGGGTATGGCTACACCTTC. Its translation: CASSSEIDRGYGYTF.

The chain is built from TRBV5-1 and TRBJ2-1, with 11 bases matching TRBD2. Germline loops: CDR1 SGHRS, CDR2 YFSETQ. The CDR3 is 16 amino acids. V dropped 4 bases and J dropped 7; count of bases not matched to a gene: 10. In DNA form, the CDR3 reads TGCGCCAGCAGCCCGGCCGTAGCGGGGGGGCCGAATGAGCAGTTCTTC. Its translation: CASSPAVAGGPNEQFF.

The rearrangement uses TRBV11-2 and TRBJ2-2; possibly TRBD1 for D (6 bases). Germline V gives CDR1 SGHAT, CDR2 FQNNGV. V shed 1 base and J shed 3 bases, with 12 bases lying between them. The CDR3 runs to 16 residues. CDR3 sequence (DNA): TGTGCCAGCAGCTTAGGAGGGGGTACGGACACCGGGGAGCTGTTTTTT. Residues: CASSLGGGTDTGELFF.

At least ten counts were recorded for this clonotype. This chain connects TRBV7-9 to TRBJ2-6; tentative D call: TRBD1 (7 bases). Germline CDR1 is SEHNR and CDR2 is FQNEAQ (reference sequence). This CDR3 is 15 amino acids long. Deletions cut 5 bases from V and 2 bases from J, with 10 bases between. The CDR3 is CASSQGGPGANVLTF. Written as DNA, the CDR3 is TGTGCCAGCAGCCAGGGGGGCCCTGGGGCCAACGTCCTGACTTTC.

This clonotype is labeled as medium-sized (0.01 to 0.1%). The genes are TRBV27 and TRBJ1-2; no clear D gene. Trimming removed 2 bases at V and 2 bases at J, with 6 bases between. Germline lookup yields CDR1 MNHEY and CDR2 SMNVEV (reference sequence). This CDR3 is built from 13 residues. The CDR3 DNA follows: TGTGCCAGCAGTTTAGCCGGGAACTATGGCTACACCTTC. Protein product: CASSLAGNYGYTF.

There are many counts of this clonotype. The rearrangement uses TRBV7-3 and TRBJ2-4; tentative D call: TRBD1 (6 bases). Germline V gene lookup returns CDR1 SGHTA and CDR2 FQGTGA. V lost 4 bases and J lost 7, with 17 bases in between. This CDR3 region has 15 residues. The CDR3, as DNA: TGTGCCAGCAGCTCCACGACAGGTTGGCGGAACATTCAGTACTTC. Translating gives CASSSTTGWRNIQYF. The entire variable domain, with the rest obtained from reference TRBV7-3 and TRBJ2-4, is as follows: GAGVSQTPSNKVTEKGKYVELRCDPISGHTALYWYRQSLGQGPEFLIYFQGTGAADDSGLPNDRFFAVRPEGSVSTLKIQRTERGDSAVYLCASSSTTGWRNIQYFGAGTRLSVL.

CDR3 DNA sequence: TGTGCCAGCAGCAACCAGGGTATGGGGGAGCAGTACTTC. Protein: CASSNQGMGEQYF. J is TRBJ2-7 and V is TRBV7-3, with a possible D match to TRBD1 (5 bases). The CDR3 extends over 13 amino acids. Germline V gives CDR1 SGHTA, CDR2 FQGTGA. The V gene lost 5 bases and the J gene lost 7 bases, with 15 bases spanning the gap.

The table lists this clonotype with a few counts. The chain has TRBV21-1 and TRBJ1-3. TRBV21-1 is shown as a pseudogene. This CDR3 region has 10 residues. CDR3 in amino acids: CASSPRTIYF. CDR3 coding DNA: TGTGCCAGCAGCCCAAGGACCATATATTTT.

This clonotype was observed at least ten times. The chain links TRBV6-2 or TRBV6-3 to TRBJ2-5; D gene ambiguous. The V end was cut by 4 bases, the J end by 5 bases, with 11 bases between. Germline CDR1 MNHEY, CDR2 SVGEGT. The CDR3 contains 13 residues. This CDR3 reads CASSLVGWETQYF. In DNA, the CDR3 is TGTGCCAGCAGTTTGGTGGGATGGGAGACCCAGTACTTC.